This is a list of T cell receptor beta chains from one sample in a study of shared clonotypes between healthy human individuals. TCRdb keeps only in-frame clones here, not all; method: immunoSEQ multiplex PCR. The repertoire holds under 1,100,000 clones, with around 74% as singletons. Sequencing input: memory CD4+ T cells sorted from blood. Receptors originate from a man aged 18 to 30 in good health. CDR3s include the opening cysteine and the closing phenylalanine or tryptophan. The order of the fields is J gene, V gene, clone size, D gene, CDR3 protein, CDR3 DNA. The D gene is left open where the match is weak. Clone size is not always given. Where it is, it says once, few, many or a class for expanded clones.

j_call: TRBJ2-3
v_call: TRBV5-4
clone_size: .
d_call: .
cdr3_aa: CASSSYRDTSTDTQYF
cdr3_nt: TGTGCCAGCAGCTCCTACCGGGACACTAGCACAGATACGCAGTATTTT

j_call: TRBJ1-6
v_call: TRBV19
clone_size: .
d_call: .
cdr3_aa: CASTQQGRKNSPLHF
cdr3_nt: TGTGCCAGTACCCAACAGGGACGGAAGAATTCACCCCTCCACTTT

j_call: TRBJ2-5
v_call: TRBV10-3
clone_size: .
d_call: TRBD1
cdr3_aa: CAIGTGRQETQYF
cdr3_nt: TGTGCCATCGGGACAGGGAGGCAAGAGACCCAGTACTTC

j_call: TRBJ2-5
v_call: TRBV2
clone_size: few
d_call: .
cdr3_aa: CASSKGASSFQETQYF
cdr3_nt: TGTGCCAGCAGTAAAGGGGCTAGCTCCTTCCAAGAGACCCAGTACTTC

j_call: TRBJ1-2
v_call: TRBV14
clone_size: .
d_call: TRBD1
cdr3_aa: CASSPGQGGYGYTF
cdr3_nt: TGTGCCAGCAGCCCGGGACAGGGGGGCTATGGCTACACCTTC

j_call: TRBJ2-2
v_call: TRBV10-1
clone_size: few
d_call: TRBD1
cdr3_aa: CASVRRGQGVTGELFF
cdr3_nt: TGCGCCAGCGTCAGACGGGGACAGGGGGTCACCGGGGAGCTGTTTTTT

j_call: TRBJ1-1
v_call: TRBV9
clone_size: once
d_call: TRBD1
cdr3_aa: CASSPRGTGDGLDTEAFF
cdr3_nt: TGTGCCAGCAGCCCTAGGGGGACAGGGGATGGGTTGGACACTGAAGCTTTCTTT

j_call: TRBJ1-3
v_call: TRBV5-4
clone_size: .
d_call: TRBD1
cdr3_aa: CASSRGTGGAGNTIYF
cdr3_nt: TGTGCCAGCAGCCGAGGAACAGGGGGGGCTGGAAACACCATATATTTT

j_call: TRBJ1-5
v_call: TRBV6-6
clone_size: .
d_call: TRBD1
cdr3_aa: CASNTGDGQPQHF
cdr3_nt: TGTGCCAGCAACACAGGGGACGGTCAGCCCCAGCATTTT

j_call: TRBJ1-5
v_call: TRBV28
clone_size: few
d_call: .
cdr3_aa: CASRMFNQPQHF
cdr3_nt: TGTGCCAGCAGGATGTTCAATCAGCCCCAGCATTTT

j_call: TRBJ1-5
v_call: TRBV11-2
clone_size: .
d_call: .
cdr3_aa: CASSRYEGGNQPQHF
cdr3_nt: TGTGCCAGCAGCAGATATGAGGGAGGCAATCAGCCCCAGCATTTT

j_call: TRBJ1-1
v_call: TRBV10-3
clone_size: few
d_call: .
cdr3_aa: CAISESAGITEAFF
cdr3_nt: TGTGCCATCAGTGAGTCTGCAGGGATCACTGAAGCTTTCTTT

j_call: TRBJ2-3
v_call: TRBV6-4
clone_size: medium-sized
d_call: TRBD1
cdr3_aa: CASGDRGEPDTQYF
cdr3_nt: TGTGCCAGCGGGGACAGGGGAGAGCCAGATACGCAGTATTTT

j_call: TRBJ2-1
v_call: TRBV18
clone_size: .
d_call: TRBD2
cdr3_aa: CASSPEIAGWNEQFF
cdr3_nt: TGTGCCAGCTCACCAGAAATAGCGGGATGGAATGAGCAGTTCTTC

j_call: TRBJ2-3
v_call: TRBV27
clone_size: few
d_call: TRBD2
cdr3_aa: CATSGLVGDTQYF
cdr3_nt: TGTGCCACATCGGGACTAGTGGGAGATACGCAGTATTTT

j_call: TRBJ2-5
v_call: TRBV5-6
clone_size: .
d_call: TRBD2
cdr3_aa: CASSLASGGQTQYF
cdr3_nt: TGTGCCAGCAGCTTGGCTAGCGGAGGCCAGACCCAGTACTTC

j_call: TRBJ1-5
v_call: TRBV19
clone_size: .
d_call: .
cdr3_aa: CASSIRSWQGGNQPQHF
cdr3_nt: TGTGCCAGTAGTATTCGGTCGTGGCAGGGCGGCAATCAGCCCCAGCATTTT

j_call: TRBJ1-5
v_call: TRBV10-3
clone_size: .
d_call: TRBD1
cdr3_aa: CAISEGAGGGNQPQHF
cdr3_nt: TGTGCCATCAGTGAAGGGGCAGGGGGCGGGAATCAGCCCCAGCATTTT

j_call: TRBJ1-2
v_call: TRBV2
clone_size: few
d_call: .
cdr3_aa: CASKQLYGYTF
cdr3_nt: TGTGCCAGCAAACAACTCTATGGCTACACCTTC

j_call: TRBJ2-7
v_call: TRBV5-8
clone_size: .
d_call: .
cdr3_aa: CASSFSGYSYEQYF
cdr3_nt: TGTGCCAGCAGCTTTTCCGGATACTCCTACGAGCAGTACTTC

j_call: TRBJ2-3
v_call: TRBV15
clone_size: .
d_call: .
cdr3_aa: CATSRGLKTSTDTQYF
cdr3_nt: TGTGCCACCAGCAGAGGACTAAAGACTAGCACAGATACGCAGTATTTT

j_call: TRBJ2-3
v_call: TRBV28
clone_size: .
d_call: .
cdr3_aa: CASSLNKVVDTQYF
cdr3_nt: TGTGCCAGCAGTTTAAACAAGGTTGTGGATACGCAGTATTTT

j_call: TRBJ2-3
v_call: TRBV11-2
clone_size: .
d_call: .
cdr3_aa: CASSLDNYHPTQYF
cdr3_nt: TGTGCCAGCAGCTTAGATAACTATCATCCTACGCAGTATTTT

j_call: TRBJ2-1
v_call: TRBV4-1
clone_size: .
d_call: TRBD2
cdr3_aa: CASSQETSGSTEQFF
cdr3_nt: TGCGCCAGCAGCCAAGAAACTAGCGGGAGCACTGAGCAGTTCTTC

j_call: TRBJ2-7
v_call: TRBV29-1
clone_size: .
d_call: TRBD2
cdr3_aa: CSVGVREGRYEQYF
cdr3_nt: TGCAGCGTTGGAGTAAGGGAGGGCCGGTACGAGCAGTACTTC

j_call: TRBJ2-5
v_call: TRBV11-2
clone_size: .
d_call: .
cdr3_aa: CASSHKLLVSETQYF
cdr3_nt: TGTGCCAGCAGCCACAAGTTACTGGTTTCGGAGACCCAGTACTTC

j_call: TRBJ2-7
v_call: TRBV2
clone_size: few
d_call: .
cdr3_aa: CASCPTRYEQYF
cdr3_nt: TGTGCCAGCTGCCCCACTCGTTACGAGCAGTACTTC

j_call: TRBJ1-6
v_call: TRBV14
clone_size: .
d_call: TRBD1
cdr3_aa: CASSTTTGAAPLHF
cdr3_nt: TGTGCCAGCAGCACAACTACAGGGGCGGCACCCCTCCACTTT

j_call: TRBJ2-7
v_call: TRBV2
clone_size: .
d_call: TRBD2
cdr3_aa: CASTLSPRDSGREQYF
cdr3_nt: TGTGCCAGCACCCTGTCCCCCCGGGACTCCGGGAGGGAGCAGTACTTC

j_call: TRBJ2-5
v_call: TRBV9
clone_size: .
d_call: TRBD1
cdr3_aa: CASSAQGLETQYF
cdr3_nt: TGTGCCAGCAGCGCACAGGGGCTAGAGACCCAGTACTTC

j_call: TRBJ1-1
v_call: TRBV6-6
clone_size: .
d_call: .
cdr3_aa: CASSYGRGYTEAFF
cdr3_nt: TGTGCCAGCAGTTACGGAAGGGGGTACACTGAAGCTTTCTTT

j_call: TRBJ1-1
v_call: TRBV30
clone_size: .
d_call: .
cdr3_aa: CAWSPVWPRGNTEAFF
cdr3_nt: TGTGCCTGGAGCCCGGTGTGGCCTCGGGGGAACACTGAAGCTTTCTTT

j_call: TRBJ2-2
v_call: TRBV5-1
clone_size: .
d_call: .
cdr3_aa: CASSPLDPGAGELFF
cdr3_nt: TGCGCCAGCAGCCCCCTGGACCCAGGGGCCGGGGAGCTGTTTTTT

j_call: TRBJ1-1
v_call: TRBV7-9
clone_size: .
d_call: TRBD1
cdr3_aa: CASSLQGAVAFF
cdr3_nt: TGTGCCAGCAGCTTACAGGGGGCGGTAGCTTTCTTT

j_call: TRBJ2-1
v_call: TRBV6-5
clone_size: .
d_call: TRBD1
cdr3_aa: CASKARGRSPGEQFF
cdr3_nt: TGTGCCAGCAAAGCCAGGGGGCGTTCGCCGGGGGAGCAGTTCTTC

j_call: TRBJ2-1
v_call: TRBV7-2
clone_size: .
d_call: .
cdr3_aa: CASSSPATWYNEQFF
cdr3_nt: TGTGCCAGCAGCTCCCCCGCCACGTGGTACAATGAGCAGTTCTTC

j_call: TRBJ1-4
v_call: TRBV29-1
clone_size: few
d_call: .
cdr3_aa: CSVAPQGTTNEKLFF
cdr3_nt: TGCAGCGTTGCCCCTCAGGGGACAACTAATGAAAAACTGTTTTTT

j_call: TRBJ2-7
v_call: TRBV28
clone_size: .
d_call: TRBD1
cdr3_aa: CASTDRGYYEQYF
cdr3_nt: TGTGCCAGCACCGACAGGGGGTACTACGAGCAGTACTTC

j_call: TRBJ1-2
v_call: TRBV18
clone_size: .
d_call: .
cdr3_aa: CASSPRQEGGYTF
cdr3_nt: TGTGCCAGCTCACCAAGACAAGAAGGGGGCTACACCTTC

j_call: TRBJ1-2
v_call: TRBV7-9
clone_size: .
d_call: .
cdr3_aa: CASSLAQVSTDRYGYTF
cdr3_nt: TGTGCCAGCAGCTTAGCGCAAGTTTCGACGGACCGCTATGGCTACACCTTC

j_call: TRBJ2-7
v_call: TRBV5-6
clone_size: .
d_call: .
cdr3_aa: CASSRFMVFYEQYF
cdr3_nt: TGTGCCAGCAGCCGCTTTATGGTCTTCTACGAGCAGTACTTC

j_call: TRBJ2-7
v_call: TRBV9
clone_size: .
d_call: .
cdr3_aa: CASSPQAGTYEQYF
cdr3_nt: TGTGCCAGCAGCCCCCAAGCCGGGACGTACGAGCAGTACTTC